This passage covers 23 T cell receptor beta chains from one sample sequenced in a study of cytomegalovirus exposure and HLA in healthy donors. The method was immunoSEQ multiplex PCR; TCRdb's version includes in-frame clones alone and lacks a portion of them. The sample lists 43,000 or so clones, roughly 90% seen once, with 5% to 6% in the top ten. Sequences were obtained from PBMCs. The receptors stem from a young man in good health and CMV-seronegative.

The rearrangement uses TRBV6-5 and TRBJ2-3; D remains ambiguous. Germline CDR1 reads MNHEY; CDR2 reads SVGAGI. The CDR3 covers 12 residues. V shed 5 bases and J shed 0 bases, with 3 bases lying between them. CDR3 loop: CASSSSTDTQYF. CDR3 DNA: TGTGCCAGCAGTAGCAGCACAGATACGCAGTATTTT.

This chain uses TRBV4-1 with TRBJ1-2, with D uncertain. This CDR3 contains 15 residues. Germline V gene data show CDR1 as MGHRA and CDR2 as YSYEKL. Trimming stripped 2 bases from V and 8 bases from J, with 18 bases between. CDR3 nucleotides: TGCGCCAGCAGCCAAAAAACGGAGCCACCCCTGGGCTACACCTTC. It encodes CASSQKTEPPLGYTF.

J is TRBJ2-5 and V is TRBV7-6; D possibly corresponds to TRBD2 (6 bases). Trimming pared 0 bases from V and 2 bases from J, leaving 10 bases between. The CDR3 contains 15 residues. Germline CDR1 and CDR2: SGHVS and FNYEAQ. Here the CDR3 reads CASSLARRVQETQYF. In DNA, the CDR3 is TGTGCCAGCAGCTTAGCGCGGAGGGTTCAAGAGACCCAGTACTTC.

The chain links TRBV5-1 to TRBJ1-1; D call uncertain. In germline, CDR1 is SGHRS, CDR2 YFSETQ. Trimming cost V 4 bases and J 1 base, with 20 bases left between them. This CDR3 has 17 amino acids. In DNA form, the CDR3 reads TGCGCCAGCAGCCCAACGAGGATCGAATTTAAGAACACTGAAGCTTTCTTT. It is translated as CASSPTRIEFKNTEAFF.

CDR3 bases: TGTGCCAGCAGCCCTCCTGCAGGGGGCTCCTACAATGAGCAGTTCTTC. It is translated as CASSPPAGGSYNEQFF. The V gene is TRBV5-6, the J gene TRBJ2-1; 7 nucleotides line up with TRBD1. With V trimmed by 4 bases and J by 0 bases, 7 bases remained unmatched. Germline V gene sequence: CDR1 SGHDT, CDR2 YYEEEE. The CDR3 extends over 16 amino acids.

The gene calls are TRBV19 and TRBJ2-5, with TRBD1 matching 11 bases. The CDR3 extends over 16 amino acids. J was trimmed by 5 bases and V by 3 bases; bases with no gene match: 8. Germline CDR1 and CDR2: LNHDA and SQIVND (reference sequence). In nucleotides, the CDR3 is TGTGCCAGTAGTATGCTCGGACAGGGGGCTTCGGAGACCCAGTACTTC. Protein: CASSMLGQGASETQYF.

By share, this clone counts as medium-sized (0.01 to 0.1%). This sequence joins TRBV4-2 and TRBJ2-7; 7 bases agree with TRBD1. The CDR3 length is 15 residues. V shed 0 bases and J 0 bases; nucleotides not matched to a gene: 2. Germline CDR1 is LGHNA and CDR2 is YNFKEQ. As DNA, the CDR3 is TGTGCCAGCAGCCAAGAGGGGGACAGCTCCTACGAGCAGTACTTC. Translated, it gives CASSQEGDSSYEQYF.

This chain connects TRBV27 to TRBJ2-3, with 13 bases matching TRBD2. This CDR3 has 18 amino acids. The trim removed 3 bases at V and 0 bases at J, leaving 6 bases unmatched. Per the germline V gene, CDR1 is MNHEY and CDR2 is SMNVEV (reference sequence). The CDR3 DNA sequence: TGTGCCAGCAGTTTCCGGACTAGCGGGGGATCTAGCACAGATACGCAGTATTTT. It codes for CASSFRTSGGSSTDTQYF.

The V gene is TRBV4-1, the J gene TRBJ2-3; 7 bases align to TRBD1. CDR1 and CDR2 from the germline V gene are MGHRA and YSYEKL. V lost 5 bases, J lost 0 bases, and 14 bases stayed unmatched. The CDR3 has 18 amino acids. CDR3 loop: CASSNSLMGTASTDTQYF. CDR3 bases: TGCGCCAGCAGCAACTCTCTCATGGGGACAGCAAGCACAGATACGCAGTATTTT.

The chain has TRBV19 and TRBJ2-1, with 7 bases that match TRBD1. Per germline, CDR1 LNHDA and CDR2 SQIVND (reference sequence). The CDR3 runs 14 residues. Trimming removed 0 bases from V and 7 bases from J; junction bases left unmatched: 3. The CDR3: CASSIDEGANEQFF. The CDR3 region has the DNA TGTGCCAGTAGTATAGACGAGGGGGCGAATGAGCAGTTCTTC.

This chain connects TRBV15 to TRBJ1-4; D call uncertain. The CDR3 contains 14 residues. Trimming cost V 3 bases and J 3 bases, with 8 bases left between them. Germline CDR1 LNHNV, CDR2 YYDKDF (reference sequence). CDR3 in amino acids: CATSSGVANEKLFF. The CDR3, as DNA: TGTGCCACCAGCAGCGGGGTGGCTAATGAAAAACTGTTTTTT.

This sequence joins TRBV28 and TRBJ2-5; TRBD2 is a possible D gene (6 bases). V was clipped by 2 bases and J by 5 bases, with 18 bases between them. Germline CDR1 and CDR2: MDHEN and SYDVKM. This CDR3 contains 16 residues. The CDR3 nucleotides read TGTGCCAGCAGTTTACCCTCCTGGCGGGGCTTGGAGACCCAGTACTTC. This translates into CASSLPSWRGLETQYF.

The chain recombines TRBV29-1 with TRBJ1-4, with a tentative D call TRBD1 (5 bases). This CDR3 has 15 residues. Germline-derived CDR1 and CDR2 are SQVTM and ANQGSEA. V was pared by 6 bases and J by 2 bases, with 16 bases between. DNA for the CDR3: TGCAGCGTACGCAGGGAGGTAAAGACTAATGAAAAACTGTTTTTT. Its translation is CSVRREVKTNEKLFF.

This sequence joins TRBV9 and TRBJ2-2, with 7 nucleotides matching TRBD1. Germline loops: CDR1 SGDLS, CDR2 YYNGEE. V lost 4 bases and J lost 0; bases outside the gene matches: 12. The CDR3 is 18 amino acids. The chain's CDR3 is CASSPLLQGSANTGELFF. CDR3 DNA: TGTGCCAGCAGCCCTCTTCTACAGGGGTCCGCGAACACCGGGGAGCTGTTTTTT.

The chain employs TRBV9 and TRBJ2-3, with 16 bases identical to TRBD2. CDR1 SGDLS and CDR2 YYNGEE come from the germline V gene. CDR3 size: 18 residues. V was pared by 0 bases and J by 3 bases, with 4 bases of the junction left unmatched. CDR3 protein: CASSVGGLAGGPTDTQYF. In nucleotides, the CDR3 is TGTGCCAGCAGCGTAGGGGGACTAGCGGGAGGGCCAACAGATACGCAGTATTTT. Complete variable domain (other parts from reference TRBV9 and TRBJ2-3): DSGVTQTPKHLITATGQRVTLRCSPRSGDLSVYWYQQSLDQGLQFLIQYYNGEERAKGNILERFSAQQFPDLHSELNLSSLELGDSALYFCASSVGGLAGGPTDTQYFGPGTRLTVL.

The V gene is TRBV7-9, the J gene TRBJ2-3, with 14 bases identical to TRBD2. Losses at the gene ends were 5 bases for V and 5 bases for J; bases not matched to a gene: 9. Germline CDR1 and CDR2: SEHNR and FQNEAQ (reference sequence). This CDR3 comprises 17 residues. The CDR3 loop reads CASSPWTSGRFRDTQYF. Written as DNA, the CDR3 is TGTGCCAGCAGCCCTTGGACTAGCGGGAGGTTCAGAGATACGCAGTATTTT.

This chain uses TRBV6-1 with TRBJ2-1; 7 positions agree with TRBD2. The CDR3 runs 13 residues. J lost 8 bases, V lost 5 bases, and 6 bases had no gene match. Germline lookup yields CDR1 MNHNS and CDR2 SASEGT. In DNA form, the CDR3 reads TGTGCCAGCAGTCGGGACTATGGGGATGAGCAGTTCTTC. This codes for CASSRDYGDEQFF.

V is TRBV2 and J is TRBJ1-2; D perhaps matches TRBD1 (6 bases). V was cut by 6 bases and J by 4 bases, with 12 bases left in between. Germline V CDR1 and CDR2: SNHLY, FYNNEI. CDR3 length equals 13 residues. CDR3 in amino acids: CASSQRDIYGYTF. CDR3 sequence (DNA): TGTGCCAGCAGCCAAAGGGACATCTATGGCTACACCTTC.

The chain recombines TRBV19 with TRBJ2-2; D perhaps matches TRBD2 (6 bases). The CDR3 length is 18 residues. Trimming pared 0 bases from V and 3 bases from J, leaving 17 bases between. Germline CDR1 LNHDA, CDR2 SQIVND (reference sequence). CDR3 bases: TGTGCCAGTAGTATAGATCCCTGGGGAGCGGGTCACACCGGGGAGCTGTTTTTT. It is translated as CASSIDPWGAGHTGELFF.

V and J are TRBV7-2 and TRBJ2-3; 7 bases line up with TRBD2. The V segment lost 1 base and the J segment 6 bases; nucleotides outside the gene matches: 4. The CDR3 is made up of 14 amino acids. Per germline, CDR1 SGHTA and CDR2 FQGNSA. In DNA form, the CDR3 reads TGTGCCAGCAGCTTAGGACTAGCTGGGGATACGCAGTATTTT. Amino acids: CASSLGLAGDTQYF.

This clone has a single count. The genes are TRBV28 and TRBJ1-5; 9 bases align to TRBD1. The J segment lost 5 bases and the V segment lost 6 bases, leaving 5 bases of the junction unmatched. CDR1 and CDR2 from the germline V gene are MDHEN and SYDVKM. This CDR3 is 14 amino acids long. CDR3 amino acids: CASRPGQGYQPQHF. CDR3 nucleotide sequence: TGTGCCAGCAGGCCAGGACAGGGGTATCAGCCCCAGCATTTT. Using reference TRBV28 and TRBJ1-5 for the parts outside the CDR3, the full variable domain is DVKVTQSSRYLVKRTGEKVFLECVQDMDHENMFWYRQDPGLGLRLIYFSYDVKMKEKGDIPEGYSVSREKKERFSLILESASTNQTSMYLCASRPGQGYQPQHFGDGTRLSIL.

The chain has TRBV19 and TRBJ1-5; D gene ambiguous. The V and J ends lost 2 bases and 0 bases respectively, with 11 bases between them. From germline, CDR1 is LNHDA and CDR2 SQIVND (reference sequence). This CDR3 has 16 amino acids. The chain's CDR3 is CASSISWWSSNQPQHF. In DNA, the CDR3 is TGTGCCAGTAGTATATCTTGGTGGAGTAGCAATCAGCCCCAGCATTTT.

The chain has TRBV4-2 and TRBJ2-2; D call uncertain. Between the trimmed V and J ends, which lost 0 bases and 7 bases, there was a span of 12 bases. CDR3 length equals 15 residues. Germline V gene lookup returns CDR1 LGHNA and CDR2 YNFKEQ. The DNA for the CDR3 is TGTGCCAGCAGCCAAGATTGGCGTACGGGCGGGGAGCTGTTTTTT. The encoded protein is CASSQDWRTGGELFF.